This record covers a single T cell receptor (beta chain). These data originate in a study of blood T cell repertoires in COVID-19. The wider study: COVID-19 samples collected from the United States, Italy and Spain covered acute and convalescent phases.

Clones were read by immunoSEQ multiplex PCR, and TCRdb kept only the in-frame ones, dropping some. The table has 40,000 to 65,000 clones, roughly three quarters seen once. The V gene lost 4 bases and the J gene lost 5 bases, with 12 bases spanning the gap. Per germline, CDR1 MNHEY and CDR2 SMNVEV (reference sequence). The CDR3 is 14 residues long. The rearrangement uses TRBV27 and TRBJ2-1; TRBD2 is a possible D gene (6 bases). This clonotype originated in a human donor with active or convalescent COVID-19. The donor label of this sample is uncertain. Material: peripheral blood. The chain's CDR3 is CASSSHGSHNEQFF. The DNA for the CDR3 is TGTGCCAGCAGTTCTCACGGGAGTCACAATGAGCAGTTCTTC.